Below, one T cell receptor beta chain is given with its context. Its antigen is not identified. This entry belongs to a study of T cells after yellow fever vaccination. 5'RACE template switching generated TCR cDNA, adding a universal primer site and UMIs. TCRdb re-analysed the 5' RACE reads in MiXCR, keeping a single row per CDR3 protein. The repertoire holds about 340,000 distinct CDR3 sequences, with under 15% as singletons. The CDR3 totals 13 residues. The V end lost 7 bases, the J end lost 7 bases, and 15 bases lay between the germline ends. CDR1 is MDHEN and CDR2 is SYDVKM in the germline V gene. Study results and caveats: A secondary response was less intense yet reached its peak sooner, at day 5 versus 15.

The starting material was CD4+ T cells sorted from PBMCs, obtained 15 days after the yellow fever booster vaccination. This sequence joins TRBV28 and TRBJ2-3; D is tentatively TRBD1 or TRBD2 (6 bases each). The clonotype originates from a young man who received the YFV17D yellow fever vaccine. The CDR3 loop is CASTPGGENTQYF. The CDR3 nucleotides are TGTGCCAGCACTCCCGGGGGCGAAAATACGCAGTATTTT.